The T cell receptor (beta chain) described here comes from a study of blood T cell repertoires in COVID-19. Generated by immunoSEQ multiplex PCR, the TCRdb table keeps only in-frame clones and is missing some. The repertoire holds 140,000 to 150,000 clones, with roughly four fifths as singletons. The CDR3 extends over 13 amino acids. V dropped 6 bases and J dropped 4 bases, with 12 bases sitting between them. The rearrangement links TRBV12-3 or TRBV12-4 to TRBJ1-2, with D possibly TRBD1 on 6 matching bases. Sequencing was carried out using PBMCs or T cells enriched from blood (not recorded which). The receptor was derived from a woman in her forties or fifties with acute COVID-19. CDR3 amino acids: CASSLRDTYGYTF. CDR3 bases: TGTGCCAGCAGCCTTAGGGACACCTATGGCTACACCTTC.